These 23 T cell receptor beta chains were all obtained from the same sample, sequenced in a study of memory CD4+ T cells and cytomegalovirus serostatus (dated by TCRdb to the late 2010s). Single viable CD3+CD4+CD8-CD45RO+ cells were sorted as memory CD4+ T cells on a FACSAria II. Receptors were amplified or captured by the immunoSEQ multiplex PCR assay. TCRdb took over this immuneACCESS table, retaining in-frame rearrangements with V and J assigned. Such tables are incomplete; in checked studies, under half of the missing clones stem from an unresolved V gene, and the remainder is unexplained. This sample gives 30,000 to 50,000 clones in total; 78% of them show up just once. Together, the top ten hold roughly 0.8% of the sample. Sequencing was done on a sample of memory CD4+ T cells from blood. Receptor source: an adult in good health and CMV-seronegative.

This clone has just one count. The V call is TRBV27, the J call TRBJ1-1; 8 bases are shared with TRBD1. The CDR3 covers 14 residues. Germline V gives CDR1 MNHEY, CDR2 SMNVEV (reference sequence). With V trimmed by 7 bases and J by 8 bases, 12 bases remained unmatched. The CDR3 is CASTPDRDRREAFF. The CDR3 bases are TGTGCCAGCACCCCTGACCGGGACAGGAGAGAAGCTTTCTTT.

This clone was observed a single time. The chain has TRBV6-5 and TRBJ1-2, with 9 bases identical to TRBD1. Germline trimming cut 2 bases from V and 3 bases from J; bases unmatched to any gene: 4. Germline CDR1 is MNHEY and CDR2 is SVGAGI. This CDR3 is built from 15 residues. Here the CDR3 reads CASSYHRDRDYGYTF. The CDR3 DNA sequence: TGTGCCAGCAGTTACCACCGGGACAGGGACTATGGCTACACCTTC.

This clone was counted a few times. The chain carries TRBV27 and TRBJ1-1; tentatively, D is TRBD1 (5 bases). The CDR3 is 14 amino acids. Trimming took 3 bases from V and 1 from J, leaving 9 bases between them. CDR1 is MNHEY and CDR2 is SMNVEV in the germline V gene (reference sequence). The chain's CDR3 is CASSLTQGNTEAFF. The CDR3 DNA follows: TGTGCCAGCAGTTTGACCCAGGGGAACACTGAAGCTTTCTTT.

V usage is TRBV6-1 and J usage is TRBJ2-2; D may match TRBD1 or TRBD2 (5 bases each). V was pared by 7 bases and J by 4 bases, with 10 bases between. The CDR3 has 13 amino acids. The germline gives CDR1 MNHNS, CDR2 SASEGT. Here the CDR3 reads CASKRDGTGELFF. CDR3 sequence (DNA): TGTGCCAGCAAAAGGGACGGCACCGGGGAGCTGTTTTTT.

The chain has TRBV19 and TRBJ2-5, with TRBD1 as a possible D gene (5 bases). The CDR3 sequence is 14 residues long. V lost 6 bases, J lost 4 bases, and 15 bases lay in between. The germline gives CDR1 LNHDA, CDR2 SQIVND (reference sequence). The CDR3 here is CASSQPGMGETQYF. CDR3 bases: TGTGCCAGTAGCCAACCAGGGATGGGAGAGACCCAGTACTTC.

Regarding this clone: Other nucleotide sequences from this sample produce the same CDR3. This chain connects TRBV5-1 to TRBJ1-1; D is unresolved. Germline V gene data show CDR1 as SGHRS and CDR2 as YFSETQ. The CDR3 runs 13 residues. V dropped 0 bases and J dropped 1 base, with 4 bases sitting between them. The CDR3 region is CASSLAGNTEAFF. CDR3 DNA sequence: TGCGCCAGCAGCTTGGCAGGGAACACTGAAGCTTTCTTT.

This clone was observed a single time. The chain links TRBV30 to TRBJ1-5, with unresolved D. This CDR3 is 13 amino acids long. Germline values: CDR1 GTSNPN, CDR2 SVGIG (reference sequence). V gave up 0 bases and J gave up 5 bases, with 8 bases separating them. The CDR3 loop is CAWSVSGDQPQHF. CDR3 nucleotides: TGTGCCTGGAGTGTCTCCGGGGATCAGCCCCAGCATTTT.

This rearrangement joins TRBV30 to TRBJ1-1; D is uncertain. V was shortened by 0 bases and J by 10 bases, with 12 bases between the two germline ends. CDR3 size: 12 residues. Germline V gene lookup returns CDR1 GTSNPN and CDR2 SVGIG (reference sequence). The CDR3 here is CAWSVLEVRAFF. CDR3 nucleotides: TGTGCCTGGAGTGTACTGGAGGTAAGAGCTTTCTTT.

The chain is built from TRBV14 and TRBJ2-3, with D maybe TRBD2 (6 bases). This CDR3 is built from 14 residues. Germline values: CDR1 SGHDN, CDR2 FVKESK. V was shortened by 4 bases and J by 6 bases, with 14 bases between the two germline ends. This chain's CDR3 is CASSRRGPGDTQYF. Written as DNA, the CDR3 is TGTGCCAGCAGCCGGAGGGGCCCCGGGGATACGCAGTATTTT. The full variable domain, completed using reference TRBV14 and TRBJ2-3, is EAGVTQFPSHSVIEKGQTVTLRCDPISGHDNLYWYRRVMGKEIKFLLHFVKESKQDESGMPNNRFLAERTGGTYSTLKVQPAELEDSGVYFCASSRRGPGDTQYFGPGTRLTVL.

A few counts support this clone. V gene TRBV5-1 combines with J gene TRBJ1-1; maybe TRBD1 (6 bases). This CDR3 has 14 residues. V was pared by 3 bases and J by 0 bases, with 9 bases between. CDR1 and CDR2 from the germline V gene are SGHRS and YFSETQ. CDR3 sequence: CASSSTGMNTEAFF. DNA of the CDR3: TGCGCCAGCAGCTCGACAGGAATGAACACTGAAGCTTTCTTT.

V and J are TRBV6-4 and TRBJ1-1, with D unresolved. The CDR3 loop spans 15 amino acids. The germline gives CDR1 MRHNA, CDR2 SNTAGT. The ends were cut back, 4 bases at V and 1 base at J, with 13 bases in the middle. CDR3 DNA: TGTGCCAGCAGTGCGTCGACAACCGCGAACACTGAAGCTTTCTTT. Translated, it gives CASSASTTANTEAFF.

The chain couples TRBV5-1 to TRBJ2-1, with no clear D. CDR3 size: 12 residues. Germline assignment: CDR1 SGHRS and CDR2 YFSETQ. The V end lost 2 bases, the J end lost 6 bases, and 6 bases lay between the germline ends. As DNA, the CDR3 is TGCGCCAGCAGCTTTAAGGGCAATGAGCAGTTCTTC. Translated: CASSFKGNEQFF. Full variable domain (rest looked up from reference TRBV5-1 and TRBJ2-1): KAGVTQTPRYLIKTRGQQVTLSCSPISGHRSVSWYQQTPGQGLQFLFEYFSETQRNKGNFPGRFSGRQFSNSRSEMNVSTLELGDSALYLCASSFKGNEQFFGPGTRLTVL.

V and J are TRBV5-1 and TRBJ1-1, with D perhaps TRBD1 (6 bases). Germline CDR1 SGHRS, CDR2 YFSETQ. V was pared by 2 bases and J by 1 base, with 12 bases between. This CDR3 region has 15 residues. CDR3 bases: TGCGCCAGCAGCTTATACAGGGACTCGAACACTGAAGCTTTCTTT. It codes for CASSLYRDSNTEAFF.

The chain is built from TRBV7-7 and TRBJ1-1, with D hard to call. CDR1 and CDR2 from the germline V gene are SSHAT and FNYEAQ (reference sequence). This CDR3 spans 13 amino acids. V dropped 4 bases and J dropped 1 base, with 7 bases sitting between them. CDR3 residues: CASSSGPNTEAFF. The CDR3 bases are TGTGCCAGCAGCTCCGGGCCGAACACTGAAGCTTTCTTT.

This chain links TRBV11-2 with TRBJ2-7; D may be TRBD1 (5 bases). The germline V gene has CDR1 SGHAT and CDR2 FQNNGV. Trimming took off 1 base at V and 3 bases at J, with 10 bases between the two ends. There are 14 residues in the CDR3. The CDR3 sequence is CASSLAVRVYEQYF. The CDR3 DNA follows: TGTGCCAGCAGCTTAGCTGTCAGGGTCTACGAGCAGTACTTC.

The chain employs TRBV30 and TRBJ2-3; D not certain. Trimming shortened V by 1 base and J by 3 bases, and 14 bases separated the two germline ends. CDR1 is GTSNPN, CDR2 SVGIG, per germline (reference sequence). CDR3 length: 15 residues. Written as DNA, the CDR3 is TGTGCCTGGAGTGGGACGGTACCTGAGACAGATACGCAGTATTTT. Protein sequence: CAWSGTVPETDTQYF. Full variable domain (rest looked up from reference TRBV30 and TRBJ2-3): SQTIHQWPATLVQPVGSPLSLECTVEGTSNPNLYWYRQAAGRGLQLLFYSVGIGQISSEVPQNLSASRPQDRQFILSSKKLLLSDSGFYLCAWSGTVPETDTQYFGPGTRLTVL.

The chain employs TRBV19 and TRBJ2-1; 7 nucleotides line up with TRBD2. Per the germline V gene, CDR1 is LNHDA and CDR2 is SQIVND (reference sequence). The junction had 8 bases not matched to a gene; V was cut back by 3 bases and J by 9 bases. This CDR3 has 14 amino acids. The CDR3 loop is CASSIKGASGEQFF. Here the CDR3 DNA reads TGTGCCAGTAGTATTAAGGGTGCTAGCGGTGAGCAGTTCTTC.

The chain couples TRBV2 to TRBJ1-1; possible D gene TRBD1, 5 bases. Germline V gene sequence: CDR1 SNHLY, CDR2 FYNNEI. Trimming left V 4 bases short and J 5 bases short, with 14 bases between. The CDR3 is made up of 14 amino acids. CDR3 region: CASSGQGLATEAFF. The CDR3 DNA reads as TGTGCCAGCAGTGGCCAGGGTTTGGCAACTGAAGCTTTCTTT.

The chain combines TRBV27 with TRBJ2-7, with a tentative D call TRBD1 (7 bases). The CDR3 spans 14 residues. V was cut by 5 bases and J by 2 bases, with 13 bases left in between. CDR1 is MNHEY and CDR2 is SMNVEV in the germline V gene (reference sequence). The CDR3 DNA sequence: TGTGCCAGCAGTCCCAGGGGGGTCCCCTACGAGCAGTACTTC. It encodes CASSPRGVPYEQYF.

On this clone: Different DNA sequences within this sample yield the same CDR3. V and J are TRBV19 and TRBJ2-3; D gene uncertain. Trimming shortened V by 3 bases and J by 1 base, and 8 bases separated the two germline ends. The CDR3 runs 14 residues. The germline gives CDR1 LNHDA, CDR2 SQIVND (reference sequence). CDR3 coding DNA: TGTGCCAGTAGTATGTCCCCTGGCACAGATACGCAGTATTTT. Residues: CASSMSPGTDTQYF.

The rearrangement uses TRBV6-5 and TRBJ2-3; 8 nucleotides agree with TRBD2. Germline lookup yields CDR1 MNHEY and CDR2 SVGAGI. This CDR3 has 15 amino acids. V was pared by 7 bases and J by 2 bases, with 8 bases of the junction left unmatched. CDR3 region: CASTSSGGITDTQYF. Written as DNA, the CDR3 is TGTGCCAGCACCTCTTCGGGGGGGATCACAGATACGCAGTATTTT.

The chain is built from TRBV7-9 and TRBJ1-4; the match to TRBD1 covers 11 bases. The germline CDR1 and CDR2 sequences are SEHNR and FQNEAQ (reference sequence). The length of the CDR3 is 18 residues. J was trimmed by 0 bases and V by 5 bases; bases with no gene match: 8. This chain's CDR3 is CASSRRTGGASTNEKLFF. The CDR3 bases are TGTGCCAGCAGCCGTCGGACAGGGGGCGCCTCAACTAATGAAAAACTGTTTTTT. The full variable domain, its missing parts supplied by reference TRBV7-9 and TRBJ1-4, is DTGVSQNPRHKITKRGQNVTFRCDPISEHNRLYWYRQTLGQGPEFLTYFQNEAQLEKSRLLSDRFSAERPKGSFSTLEIQRTEQGDSAMYLCASSRRTGGASTNEKLFFGSGTQLSVL.

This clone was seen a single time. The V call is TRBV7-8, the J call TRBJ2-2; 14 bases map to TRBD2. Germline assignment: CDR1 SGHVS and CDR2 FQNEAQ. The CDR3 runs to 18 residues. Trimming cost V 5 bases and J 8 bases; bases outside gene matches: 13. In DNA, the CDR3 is TGTGCCAGCAGCGGACGGACTAGCGGGGGGCCCGAAGCGGGGGAGCTGTTTTTT. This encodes CASSGRTSGGPEAGELFF.